Sequencing of this T cell receptor beta chain was carried out in a study of blood T cell repertoires in COVID-19. Study context: The analysed material was cDNA or gDNA that came from T cells, B-cell-depleted T cells, or PBMCs.

Authors' methods: Reference gene primer amplification in the assay estimated nucleated cell counts. Only in-frame clones appear in the TCRdb table, and some are missing; sequencing was by immunoSEQ multiplex PCR. That table supplies the V and J calls and clone size; D and trimming were determined from the DNA. The data contain roughly 150,000 clones, approximately 80% of them singletons. The CDR3 spans 16 residues. Germline values: CDR1 MGHRA, CDR2 YSYEKL. V shed 3 bases, J shed 7 bases, and the junction held 10 bases outside the gene matches. The chain uses TRBV4-1 and TRBJ1-4; TRBD1 matches at 8 bases. Sequencing was carried out using peripheral blood. The origin of this receptor is a human donor in a cohort sampled during active COVID-19. The CDR3, as DNA: TGCGCCAGCAGCCATCTTTCCGGGACAGGCGTTGAAAAACTGTTTTTT. As protein: CASSHLSGTGVEKLFF.